This TCR beta chain was captured by sequencing in a study of CD8+CD57+ T cells in acquired aplastic anemia (dated by TCRdb to the late 2010s). A note on the overall study: DNA extracted from sorted CD4+ and CD8+ cells had a mean of about 3.2 ug, with a range of 0.2 to 27.4 ug. CD8+CD57+ expansion was defined as frequency above the mean frequency observed in healthy subjects. Study-level results and caveats: Patients and healthy controls showed no significant difference in CD8+ Simpson's diversity (P=0.060). Approximately 27 CD8+ CDR3 sequences were found in both patients and controls but appeared to be highly expressed in patients and within the immunodominant clones of the patients.

This clonotype appeared a single time. Its antigen is unknown. With a much larger clone just one base away, this may be a read error. A read error is likely, as this CDR3 ends without the conserved phenylalanine or tryptophan. Genomic DNA served as template for TCR beta VDJ combination and CDR3 sequence profiling. An Illumina HiSeq 2000 was used for TCR repertoire sequencing. As for the original processing: Repertoire assessment relied on Simpson's diversity index, CDR3 size and DJ length profiles, and TRBV/TRBJ rearrangement plots. Whichever DNA sequence was most abundant in the deep sequencing data was defined as the immunodominant clone. CDR3 amino acid sequences were checked for sharing across subjects and were also compared against the VDJdb database and published repertoires. TCRdb reprocessed the public reads (quality trimming at Q25 with fastp, clone calling with MiXCR) and kept in-frame beta chains. Each CDR3 protein gets just one entry, which takes the most common genes and DNA from the rows behind it. TCRdb assigned the V and J calls; the authors' analysis was not used. Across this sample there are under 200,000 distinct CDR3 sequences, with less than 60% seen only once. Over 7.5% of the sample is taken by the ten largest.

CDR1 and CDR2, looked up from the germline V gene, are SGHTA and FQGNSA. The CDR3 is 16 residues long, counting both termini. CDR3 DNA is the only sequence kept; it has 48 bases, read in frame from the first base. Relative to germline, V is 7 bases shorter and J is 0 bases shorter, with 17 bases between their ends. Patients chosen for sequencing had shown expansion of CD8+CD57+ cells by flow cytometry. Every patient had severe acquired aplastic anemia, diagnosed using the International Study of Aplastic Anemia and Agranulocytosis and Camitta criteria. No therapy had been received by the patients at the time of blood sampling. The study deep-sequenced TCR repertoires of sorted CD4+ and CD8+ blood T cells from severe aplastic anemia patients and healthy subjects. In the USA, patient enrollment took place under clinicaltrials.gov protocols 00001620, 01623167, 00001397, 00071045, 00081523 and 00961064. Ficoll-Paque density gradient centrifugation was used to isolate peripheral blood mononuclear cells. Before DNA was extracted, CD4+ and CD8+ T cells were sorted using either FACS or magnetic beads.

This clonotype was sampled from a human donor with aplastic anemia. This chain is built from TRBV7-2 and TRBJ2-3, with the D gene not confidently named. The specimen was sorted CD4+, CD8+, or CD8+CD57+ T cells (not recorded which) from PBMCs. The CDR3 region: CASMLRWSGSTDTQYS. The sequenced DNA: TGTGCCAGCATGCTCCGTTGGTCCGGTAGCACAGATACGCAGTATTCT.